The 26 T cell receptor beta chains given below trace back to one sample, sequenced in a study of T cells expressing NK-cell markers. Reprocessing the 5' RACE reads, TCRdb reports a single entry for every CDR3 protein and omits DNA. The table lists roughly 280,000 distinct CDR3 sequences, with about 0.39% in the top ten. Sequencing was done on a sample of blood T cells: a sorted CD56 or NKG2C T cell subset, CD4+ or CD8+ T cells, or bulk PBMC T cells (not recorded which). All receptors come from a man aged 18 to 30 in good health.

The V gene is TRBV7-2, the J gene TRBJ2-3. This CDR3 spans 12 amino acids. Germline values: CDR1 SGHTA, CDR2 FQGNSA. This CDR3 is CASSLANFQQYF.

The V call is TRBV4-1, the J call TRBJ1-2. CDR3 length: 13 residues. The V gene's germline CDR1 is MGHRA and CDR2 YSYEKL. The CDR3 spells CASSQDSLGGYTF.

The gene calls are TRBV2 and TRBJ2-7; TCRdb's D call, TRBD1, is unchecked because there is no DNA. This CDR3 is 14 amino acids long. From germline, CDR1 is SNHLY and CDR2 FYNNEI. This CDR3 is CASSPTKGGYEQYF.

The chain carries TRBV7-9 and TRBJ2-7; the D gene TCRdb calls, TRBD2, cannot be checked with no DNA. The CDR3 length is 15 residues. CDR1 is SEHNR and CDR2 is FQNEAQ in the germline V gene (reference sequence). CDR3 sequence: CASSLSGLDMYEQYF. Drawing the rest from reference TRBV7-9 and TRBJ2-7, the complete variable domain is DTGVSQNPRHKITKRGQNVTFRCDPISEHNRLYWYRQTLGQGPEFLTYFQNEAQLEKSRLLSDRFSAERPKGSFSTLEIQRTEQGDSAMYLCASSLSGLDMYEQYFGPGTRLTVT.

The V gene is TRBV29-1, the J gene TRBJ2-5. The CDR3 extends over 14 amino acids. The V gene's germline CDR1 is SQVTM and CDR2 ANQGSEA. This CDR3 is CSVEIPPWQETQYF.

The CDR3: CASSFAFSYNEQFF. The chain employs TRBV7-9 and TRBJ2-1. Germline V lookup: CDR1 SEHNR, CDR2 FQNEAQ (reference sequence). The CDR3 covers 14 residues.

The gene calls are TRBV18 and TRBJ1-2; no DNA is available, so the TRBD1 call from TCRdb remains unchecked. Germline V gives CDR1 KGHSH, CDR2 LQKENI. The CDR3 loop spans 16 amino acids. CDR3 sequence reads: CASSPLPGQRDEGYTF.

This chain uses TRBV5-6 with TRBJ2-7; TCRdb's D call, TRBD1, is unchecked because there is no DNA. The CDR3 sequence is 13 residues long. In germline, CDR1 is SGHDT, CDR2 YYEEEE. This chain's CDR3 is CASSEGQGAKQYF.

The chain links TRBV29-1 to TRBJ2-2; TCRdb's D call of TRBD2 is untestable without DNA. The germline gives CDR1 SQVTM, CDR2 ANQGSEA. The CDR3 has 11 residues. The CDR3 loop is CSVGLAGALFF.

The rearrangement uses TRBV4-2 and TRBJ1-5; TCRdb's assignment of TRBD1 cannot be checked, as there is no DNA. Germline V gene data show CDR1 as LGHNA and CDR2 as YNFKEQ. This CDR3 contains 16 residues. This CDR3 reads CASSQGPLGEGQPQHF.

The chain is built from TRBV11-2 and TRBJ2-1; TCRdb's assignment of TRBD2 cannot be checked, as there is no DNA. Germline V gene sequence: CDR1 SGHAT, CDR2 FQNNGV. CDR3 length: 16 amino acids. The CDR3 loop is CASSLVRGGRLNEQFF.

The J gene is TRBJ2-2, the V gene TRBV6-5. The V gene's germline CDR1 is MNHEY and CDR2 SVGAGI. The CDR3 is 13 residues long. CDR3 sequence: CAVESLYTGELFF.

V gene TRBV19 combines with J gene TRBJ2-5; the D gene TCRdb calls, TRBD2, cannot be checked with no DNA. Germline assignment: CDR1 LNHDA and CDR2 SQIVND (reference sequence). The CDR3 length is 14 residues. CDR3 loop: CASSIRAGKETQYF.

The gene calls are TRBV5-1 and TRBJ2-6; absent DNA, TCRdb's TRBD1 call cannot be checked. Germline V gene sequence: CDR1 SGHRS, CDR2 YFSETQ. This CDR3 has 16 amino acids. The CDR3 here is CASRGHTSSGANVLTF.

The rearrangement links TRBV29-1 to TRBJ2-3; there is no DNA to check the TCRdb D call of TRBD1. Germline CDR1 is SQVTM and CDR2 is ANQGSEA. This CDR3 spans 13 amino acids. CDR3 loop: CSVARGRTDTQYF.

This chain links TRBV20-1 with TRBJ1-5. The germline V gene has CDR1 DFQATT and CDR2 SNEGSKA (reference sequence). The CDR3 runs 14 residues. The CDR3 sequence: CSASVGRGDQPQHF.

The rearrangement joins TRBV18 to TRBJ2-3. The CDR3 is 13 residues long. Germline CDR1 KGHSH, CDR2 LQKENI. The CDR3: CASSPPMMATQYF.

J is TRBJ2-7 and V is TRBV28; TCRdb calls TRBD1, which cannot be checked without DNA. Germline CDR1 is MDHEN and CDR2 is SYDVKM. The CDR3 runs 12 residues. The CDR3 reads CASRTLPYEQYF.

The CDR3 here is CSVVIPLYQPQHF. The genes are TRBV29-1 and TRBJ1-5. Germline V CDR1 and CDR2: SQVTM, ANQGSEA. The CDR3 sequence is 13 residues long. The variable domain in full, completed from reference TRBV29-1 and TRBJ1-5, reads SAVISQKPSRDICQRGTSLTIQCQVDSQVTMMFWYRQQPGQSLTLIATANQGSEATYESGFVIDKFPISRPNLTFSTLTVSNMSPEDSSIYLCSVVIPLYQPQHFGDGTRLSIL.

This chain links TRBV10-3 with TRBJ2-7; TCRdb lists TRBD1, though no DNA is available to test this call. Germline CDR1 is ENHRY and CDR2 is SYGVKD. CDR3 length: 13 residues. CDR3 sequence reads: CAIGGQTFYEQYF.

The chain links TRBV28 to TRBJ2-5. CDR1 is MDHEN and CDR2 is SYDVKM in the germline V gene. This CDR3 comprises 11 residues. CDR3 sequence: CASSLFETQYF.

The chain uses TRBV7-9 and TRBJ2-1; TCRdb's assignment of TRBD2 cannot be checked, as there is no DNA. The CDR3 covers 17 residues. CDR1 and CDR2 from the germline V gene are SEHNR and FQNEAQ (reference sequence). The CDR3 sequence is CASSLSGLAGGSSEQFF. The full variable domain, rest sourced from reference TRBV7-9 and TRBJ2-1, is DTGVSQNPRHKITKRGQNVTFRCDPISEHNRLYWYRQTLGQGPEFLTYFQNEAQLEKSRLLSDRFSAERPKGSFSTLEIQRTEQGDSAMYLCASSLSGLAGGSSEQFFGPGTRLTVL.

The V gene is TRBV4-3, the J gene TRBJ1-2. Germline V gene sequence: CDR1 LGHNA, CDR2 YSLEER. This CDR3 is 16 amino acids long. The CDR3 loop reads CASSPSGARFNYGYTF.

The chain employs TRBV7-3 and TRBJ2-7; the TCRdb D gene call, TRBD1, has no DNA to confirm it. Germline V lookup: CDR1 SGHTA, CDR2 FQGTGA. This CDR3 is built from 13 residues. The CDR3 sequence: CASSPVPGYEQYF. The complete variable domain, with remaining parts taken from reference TRBV7-3 and TRBJ2-7, reads GAGVSQTPSNKVTEKGKYVELRCDPISGHTALYWYRQSLGQGPEFLIYFQGTGAADDSGLPNDRFFAVRPEGSVSTLKIQRTERGDSAVYLCASSPVPGYEQYFGPGTRLTVT.

The CDR3 sequence: CASSPGPLGEKLFF. This rearrangement joins TRBV12-3 or TRBV12-4 to TRBJ1-4; the TCRdb call, TRBD1, lacks DNA for checking. This CDR3 contains 14 residues.

V gene TRBV4-3 combines with J gene TRBJ2-7. The CDR3 length is 13 residues. Germline values: CDR1 LGHNA, CDR2 YSLEER. Here the CDR3 reads CASSQDLVYEQYF.